Following are 21 T cell receptor beta chains from one sample sequenced in a study of T cell responses to AZD1222 COVID-19 vaccine. The protocol was immunoSEQ multiplex PCR, while the TCRdb copy is restricted to in-frame clones and leaves out a portion. The sample holds around 140,000 clones, around 90% seen once. The source was peripheral blood, collected on day 0 of AZD1222 vaccination. The receptors were sampled from an adult in good health.

This sequence joins TRBV5-1 and TRBJ1-3, with D perhaps matching TRBD1 (5 bases). The germline V gene has CDR1 SGHRS and CDR2 YFSETQ. The CDR3 totals 15 residues. V dropped 4 bases and J dropped 2 bases, with 13 bases sitting between them. CDR3: CASSVVGTAGNTIYF. As DNA, the CDR3 is TGCGCCAGCAGCGTGGTTGGGACGGCTGGAAACACCATATATTTT.

The V and J genes are TRBV7-9 and TRBJ2-1; D gene unclear. Germline-derived CDR1 and CDR2 are SEHNR and FQNEAQ (reference sequence). Deletions cut 4 bases from V and 4 bases from J, with 14 bases between. The length of the CDR3 is 15 residues. The CDR3 DNA sequence: TGTGCCAGCAGCTCGACTTCGGCTGCGTACAATGAGCAGTTCTTC. It encodes CASSSTSAAYNEQFF.

V usage is TRBV10-2 and J usage is TRBJ2-2, with TRBD2 matching 8 bases. From germline, CDR1 is WSHSY and CDR2 SAAADI. V shed 0 bases, J shed 2 bases, and the junction held 8 bases outside the gene matches. The length of the CDR3 is 18 residues. The CDR3, as DNA: TGCGCCAGCAGTGAGTCGACGGTAGCGGGGATTAACACCGGGGAGCTGTTTTTT. Translating gives CASSESTVAGINTGELFF.

V usage is TRBV24-1 and J usage is TRBJ2-3, with D perhaps TRBD1 (5 bases). Germline V gene lookup returns CDR1 KGHDR and CDR2 SFDVKD. Deletions cut 8 bases from V and 1 base from J, with 9 bases between. The CDR3 totals 13 residues. The CDR3 DNA follows: TGTGCCACCACGGGCAGGGGCACAGATACGCAGTATTTT. It specifies CATTGRGTDTQYF.

The CDR3 is CASSLNWSGGYEQYF. CDR3 in DNA: TGTGCCAGCAGCTTAAATTGGTCGGGAGGATACGAGCAGTACTTC. This chain links TRBV11-2 with TRBJ2-7; 7 bases agree with TRBD2. The CDR3 has 15 residues. Germline V gene data show CDR1 as SGHAT and CDR2 as FQNNGV. Trimming took 2 bases from V and 4 from J; bases not matched to a gene: 8.

V is TRBV30 and J is TRBJ1-6; D call uncertain. Trimming took off 5 bases at V and 8 bases at J, with 13 bases between the two ends. This CDR3 is 13 amino acids long. The germline V gene encodes CDR1 GTSNPN and CDR2 SVGIG (reference sequence). Here the CDR3 reads CAWGETLDSPLHF. DNA of the CDR3: TGTGCCTGGGGGGAGACCTTGGATTCACCCCTCCACTTT.

J is TRBJ1-1 and V is TRBV11-2, with D unclear. Germline CDR1 reads SGHAT; CDR2 reads FQNNGV. This CDR3 region has 13 residues. Trimming took 3 bases from V and 1 from J, leaving 6 bases between them. Here the CDR3 DNA reads TGTGCCAGCAGCTTCCAGCAGAACACTGAAGCTTTCTTT. It codes for CASSFQQNTEAFF.

This clone was observed once. The chain uses TRBV7-2 and TRBJ2-3, with D possibly being TRBD2 (5 bases). The germline gives CDR1 SGHTA, CDR2 FQGNSA. Trimming left V 5 bases short and J 0 bases short, with 15 bases between. This CDR3 spans 16 amino acids. The CDR3 sequence: CASSALQRRSTDTQYF. DNA for the CDR3: TGTGCCAGCAGCGCCCTCCAGCGGAGAAGCACAGATACGCAGTATTTT.

The chain combines TRBV18 with TRBJ1-5; D might be TRBD1 (6 bases). V gave up 3 bases and J gave up 6 bases, with 12 bases separating them. The CDR3 is 14 amino acids. CDR1 and CDR2 (germline): KGHSH, LQKENI. Written as DNA, the CDR3 is TGTGCCAGCTCACCTCAGGGGAGCGGTCAGCCCCAGCATTTT. This gives the protein CASSPQGSGQPQHF.

About this clone: Other DNA sequences in the sample encode the same CDR3. The chain couples TRBV5-1 to TRBJ1-2; D is possibly TRBD1 (6 bases). The V end lost 4 bases, the J end lost 1 base, and 8 bases lay between the germline ends. Germline V gene data show CDR1 as SGHRS and CDR2 as YFSETQ. The CDR3 sequence is 13 residues long. In nucleotides, the CDR3 is TGCGCCAGCAGCGTACAGGGTAACTATGGCTACACCTTC. It specifies CASSVQGNYGYTF.

The genes are TRBV27 and TRBJ1-1; D is perhaps TRBD1 (5 bases). This CDR3 spans 13 amino acids. V lost 6 bases to trimming and J lost 5 bases, with 13 bases between them. Germline assignment: CDR1 MNHEY and CDR2 SMNVEV (reference sequence). The CDR3 DNA is TGTGCCAGCAGGAAAGGACATGCAACTGAAGCTTTCTTT. Its protein is CASRKGHATEAFF.

The table lists this clone with a count of one. The chain is built from TRBV18 and TRBJ1-3, with 7 bases that match TRBD1. V trimming: 4 bases; J trimming: 6 bases; junction bases outside the gene matches: 9. In germline, CDR1 is KGHSH, CDR2 LQKENI. The CDR3 sequence is 15 residues long. CDR3 amino acids: CASSLQGTAENTIYF. The CDR3 coding sequence is TGTGCCAGCTCACTCCAAGGGACAGCGGAAAACACCATATATTTT.

This sequence joins TRBV16 and TRBJ1-5; 8 positions agree with TRBD1. V was clipped by 0 bases and J by 4 bases; unmatched bases: 5. Germline values: CDR1 KGHSY, CDR2 FQNENV. This CDR3 contains 16 residues. CDR3 nucleotide sequence: TGTGCCAGCAGCCAATCTACCGGACAGGGAAATCAGCCCCAGCATTTT. Its protein product is CASSQSTGQGNQPQHF.

V gene TRBV28 combines with J gene TRBJ1-5, with TRBD1 matching over 8 bases. CDR3 length: 14 residues. Trimming removed 5 bases from V and 7 bases from J; junction bases left unmatched: 7. The germline V gene encodes CDR1 MDHEN and CDR2 SYDVKM. CDR3 bases: TGTGCCAGCAGTCCGGACAGGGCTGGGCAGCCCCAGCATTTT. It encodes CASSPDRAGQPQHF.

The V gene is TRBV4-1, the J gene TRBJ2-5, with D possibly being TRBD1 or TRBD2 (5 bases each). Per the germline V gene, CDR1 is MGHRA and CDR2 is YSYEKL. V lost 4 bases to trimming and J lost 1 base, with 7 bases between them. CDR3 length: 13 amino acids. The CDR3 sequence: CASSRGPQETQYF. CDR3 DNA sequence: TGCGCCAGCAGCCGGGGACCCCAAGAGACCCAGTACTTC.

The chain has TRBV5-4 and TRBJ1-2; no definite D call. The CDR3 is 12 amino acids. Germline V lookup: CDR1 SGHNT, CDR2 YYREEE (reference sequence). Trimming left V 3 bases short and J 3 bases short, with 6 bases between. The CDR3 sequence is CASSWEYYGYTF. CDR3 DNA: TGTGCCAGCAGCTGGGAGTACTATGGCTACACCTTC.

The chain carries TRBV5-4 and TRBJ1-2; possible D gene TRBD1, 6 bases. Germline assignment: CDR1 SGHNT and CDR2 YYREEE (reference sequence). The V and J ends lost 2 bases and 7 bases respectively, with 9 bases between them. CDR3 length: 12 amino acids. The CDR3 coding sequence is TGTGCCAGCAGCTTTAACAGGGCTGGCTACACCTTC. Translation: CASSFNRAGYTF.

This chain joins TRBV5-1 and TRBJ1-2, with D perhaps TRBD1 (5 bases). Germline values: CDR1 SGHRS, CDR2 YFSETQ. Trimming removed 0 bases from V and 5 bases from J, with 14 bases in between. This CDR3 is built from 15 residues. CDR3 nucleotides: TGCGCCAGCAGCTTGGAGGGACCAACTATTTATGGCTACACCTTC. It yields the protein CASSLEGPTIYGYTF. The full variable domain, with the rest looked up from reference TRBV5-1 and TRBJ1-2, is KAGVTQTPRYLIKTRGQQVTLSCSPISGHRSVSWYQQTPGQGLQFLFEYFSETQRNKGNFPGRFSGRQFSNSRSEMNVSTLELGDSALYLCASSLEGPTIYGYTFGSGTRLTVV.

The chain has TRBV5-4 and TRBJ2-3; TRBD2 matches at 13 bases. Germline V lookup: CDR1 SGHNT, CDR2 YYREEE (reference sequence). V lost 4 bases, J lost 9 bases, and 5 bases stayed unmatched. The CDR3 consists of 14 residues. CDR3 coding DNA: TGTGCCAGCAGCGCTAGGACTAGCGGGAGCACGCAGTATTTT. This translates into CASSARTSGSTQYF.

This clone occurred once. This rearrangement joins TRBV6-5 to TRBJ1-1; D may be TRBD1 (5 bases). V was pared by 6 bases and J by 5 bases, with 13 bases between. Germline V lookup: CDR1 MNHEY, CDR2 SVGAGI. The CDR3 is 13 residues long. The DNA for the CDR3 is TGTGCCAGCAGCATCAGGGCGGGGACTGAAGCTTTCTTT. This gives the protein CASSIRAGTEAFF.

The J gene is TRBJ1-1, the V gene TRBV6-5; 9 nucleotides agree with TRBD1. The V segment lost 0 bases and the J segment 5 bases; nucleotides outside the gene matches: 4. This CDR3 is 15 amino acids long. Germline V CDR1 and CDR2: MNHEY, SVGAGI. Here the CDR3 reads CASSYSGTGYTEAFF. The CDR3 DNA is TGTGCCAGCAGTTACTCAGGGACAGGGTATACTGAAGCTTTCTTT.